The 19 T cell receptor beta chains given below trace back to one sample, sequenced in a study of response to subunit inactivated influenza vaccine. TCRdb re-called the RT-PCR reads with MiXCR, one entry per CDR3 protein. The table includes approximately 500,000 distinct CDR3 sequences, 20% to 25% detected once. The sample was also reused in another study, on T cells expressing NK-cell markers. This second study says: As the method of synthesis, 5'RACE template switching with UMIs yielded TCR beta cDNA.

This sample comprised CD4+ T cells sorted from PBMCs, obtained about 11 days after vaccination. The origin of the receptors is a man aged 50-60 years who received an inactivated influenza vaccine.

The chain combines TRBV6-1 with TRBJ2-7; 10 bases are shared with TRBD2. V was pared by 4 bases and J by 7 bases, with 10 bases of the junction left unmatched. The CDR3 contains 15 residues. The germline gives CDR1 MNHNS, CDR2 SASEGT. The CDR3 sequence: CASSVLAGAPGEQYF. CDR3 coding DNA: TGTGCCAGCAGTGTCCTAGCGGGGGCCCCGGGGGAGCAGTACTTC.

This clonotype appeared a few times. One junction end disagrees with the germline gene, perhaps due to a read error. The rearrangement links TRBV20-1 to TRBJ1-1; no reliable D call. Germline CDR1 is DFQATT and CDR2 is SNEGSKA (reference sequence). The CDR3 has 16 amino acids. CDR3 DNA sequence: TGCAGTGCCAGTCGGCGTGCGCGAGTGGCCGGGGATGAAGTTTTCTTT. This sequence encodes CSASRRARVAGDEVFF.

The chain couples TRBV12-3 or TRBV12-4 to TRBJ2-3, with D uncertain. The CDR3 runs 14 residues. V lost 5 bases and J 1 base, leaving 10 bases between the germline ends. CDR3 protein: CASSRRGRTDTQYF. The CDR3 region has the DNA TGTGCCAGCAGTCGCCGTGGGCGCACAGATACGCAGTATTTT.

This clonotype was counted between two and nine times. The V call is TRBV10-3, the J call TRBJ2-3, with 7 bases fitting TRBD2. The V and J ends lost 7 bases and 6 bases, in that order; junction bases with no gene match: 4. Germline values: CDR1 ENHRY, CDR2 SYGVKD. This CDR3 is built from 12 residues. CDR3 bases: TGTGCCATCAAGATTAGCGGGGATACGCAGTATTTT. Translated: CAIKISGDTQYF.

On this clonotype: One end of the junction does not line up with germline, which may come from a read error. The genes are TRBV18 and TRBJ2-5, with TRBD2 identical over 9 bases. The CDR3 has 16 residues. The V gene's germline CDR1 is KGHSH and CDR2 LQKENI. CDR3 coding DNA: TGTGGCAGCTCACCACCGAACAGCGGGGGGAAGGAGACCCAGTACTTC. This translates into CGSSPPNSGGKETQYF. The full variable domain, in which reference TRBV18 and TRBJ2-5 provide the parts outside the CDR3, is NAGVMQNPRHLVRRRGQEARLRCSPMKGHSHVYWYRQLPEEGLKFMVYLQKENIIDESGMPKERFSAEFPKEGPSILRIQQVVRGDSAAYFCGSSPPNSGGKETQYFGPGTRLLVL.

This clonotype has a handful of counts. The chain uses TRBV29-1 and TRBJ2-3; D perhaps matches TRBD1 (6 bases). CDR1 and CDR2 from the germline V gene are SQVTM and ANQGSEA. V was pared by 2 bases and J by 4 bases, with 16 bases between. The CDR3 totals 15 residues. CDR3 sequence: CSVEIRGTVADTQYF. The DNA for the CDR3 is TGCAGCGTTGAAATAAGGGGGACCGTGGCAGATACGCAGTATTTT.

This clonotype was recorded a few times. The chain joins TRBV15 to TRBJ2-3; no definite D call. The CDR3 loop spans 15 amino acids. The germline V gene has CDR1 LNHNV and CDR2 YYDKDF (reference sequence). Trimming shortened V by 0 bases and J by 1 base, and 8 bases separated the two germline ends. The CDR3: CATSREPGRTDTQYF. The CDR3 DNA follows: TGTGCCACCAGCAGAGAGCCGGGCCGCACAGATACGCAGTATTTT.

This clonotype occurred many times. The chain combines TRBV15 with TRBJ2-2; 10 bases line up with TRBD1. This CDR3 is built from 14 residues. The J segment lost 8 bases and the V segment lost 4 bases, leaving 4 bases of the junction unmatched. CDR1 is LNHNV and CDR2 is YYDKDF in the germline V gene (reference sequence). The CDR3 region has the DNA TGTGCCACCAGCACCCGGACAGGGGGGGGGGAGCTGTTTTTT. Translating gives CATSTRTGGGELFF.

V gene TRBV12-3 or TRBV12-4 combines with J gene TRBJ2-7, with a weak D call TRBD1 (7 bases). CDR3 length: 15 residues. V shed 5 bases and J shed 2 bases, with 16 bases lying between them. CDR3 coding DNA: TGTGCCAGCAGTCCGGCGGGACAGAGTACCTACGAGCAGTACTTC. Protein product: CASSPAGQSTYEQYF.

This clonotype was picked up many times. This chain connects TRBV5-1 to TRBJ1-2; D is uncertain. The CDR3 length is 15 residues. Germline CDR1 reads SGHRS; CDR2 reads YFSETQ. Trimming pared 2 bases from V and 2 bases from J, leaving 13 bases between. The CDR3 protein is CASSLTLRENYGYTF. The CDR3 DNA sequence: TGCGCCAGCAGCTTAACCCTCCGGGAAAACTATGGCTACACCTTC.

This clonotype came up a few times. CDR3 DNA: TGCAGTGCTAGAGTAACCGGACCCACCATGAACACTGAAGCTTTCTTT. Protein product: CSARVTGPTMNTEAFF. The chain carries TRBV20-1 and TRBJ1-1; D is uncertain. The V end lost 1 base, the J end lost 0 bases, and 15 bases lay between the germline ends. Per the germline V gene, CDR1 is DFQATT and CDR2 is SNEGSKA (reference sequence). The CDR3 spans 16 residues.

The rearrangement links TRBV4-2 to TRBJ1-6; no clear D. This CDR3 region has 17 residues. CDR1 and CDR2 (germline): LGHNA, YNFKEQ. The V and J ends lost 0 bases and 2 bases respectively, with 11 bases between them. CDR3 loop: CASSQDLARAYNSPLHF. The CDR3 DNA sequence: TGTGCCAGCAGCCAAGATCTAGCCCGGGCCTATAATTCACCCCTCCACTTT.

This clonotype has a handful of counts. The chain carries TRBV6-2 or TRBV6-3 and TRBJ2-1; D remains ambiguous. There are 11 residues in the CDR3. The V gene lost 6 bases and the J gene lost 8 bases, with 8 bases spanning the gap. From germline, CDR1 is MNHEY and CDR2 SVGEGT. The CDR3 nucleotides are TGTGCCAGCAGAATCGTCCATGAGCAGTTCTTC. Translating gives CASRIVHEQFF.

This clonotype was picked up a small number of times. This chain uses TRBV5-6 with TRBJ2-1, with D possibly being TRBD2 (6 bases). Germline V gene sequence: CDR1 SGHDT, CDR2 YYEEEE. The CDR3 is 15 residues long. V was trimmed by 1 base and J by 7 bases, leaving 15 bases between them. The CDR3 DNA reads as TGTGCCAGCAGCTTGATAGCGACTAGAGGGAATGAGCAGTTCTTC. It encodes CASSLIATRGNEQFF.

CDR3 residues: CASSQDRGGRALHF. CDR3 coding DNA: TGTGCCAGCAGCCAAGACAGGGGAGGAAGGGCCCTCCACTTT. The chain carries TRBV14 and TRBJ1-6; D perhaps matches TRBD1 (6 bases). CDR1 is SGHDN and CDR2 is FVKESK in the germline V gene. V gave up 0 bases and J gave up 14 bases, with 14 bases separating them. The CDR3 has 14 residues.

The rearrangement links TRBV29-1 to TRBJ2-1; D is perhaps TRBD2 (6 bases). Deletions cut 0 bases from V and 1 base from J, with 13 bases between. The CDR3 totals 16 residues. Per germline, CDR1 SQVTM and CDR2 ANQGSEA. The CDR3 sequence: CSVEDPRRVSYNEQFF. CDR3 bases: TGCAGCGTTGAAGATCCCAGGAGGGTATCCTACAATGAGCAGTTCTTC.

The chain is built from TRBV29-1 and TRBJ1-2, with 10 bases aligning to TRBD1. Germline CDR1 SQVTM, CDR2 ANQGSEA. With 6 bases clipped from V and 2 bases from J, the junction kept 15 bases outside the gene matches. This CDR3 is 17 amino acids long. As DNA, the CDR3 is TGCAGCGTGAAGCGGATCCGGACAGGGGGACGCAACTATGGCTACACCTTC. It is translated as CSVKRIRTGGRNYGYTF.

This clonotype has a count of ten or more. The chain recombines TRBV6-1 with TRBJ1-4; D gene uncertain. CDR3 length equals 16 residues. Trimming removed 0 bases from V and 4 bases from J, with 12 bases in between. Germline V gives CDR1 MNHNS, CDR2 SASEGT. The CDR3 DNA sequence: TGTGCCAGCAGTGAAGCTGAGGGATTGATTAATGAAAAACTGTTTTTT. This sequence encodes CASSEAEGLINEKLFF.

This clonotype was seen a few times. This chain connects TRBV5-5 to TRBJ1-2; D is ambiguous. This CDR3 contains 11 residues. V shed 5 bases and J shed 10 bases, with 12 bases lying between them. In germline, CDR1 is SGHKS, CDR2 YYEKEE (reference sequence). CDR3 coding DNA: TGTGCCAGCAGATTTGAGAGGACCTACACCTTC. Amino acids: CASRFERTYTF.